This TCR beta chain stems from a study of blood T cell repertoires in COVID-19. The wider study: Sites in the United States, Italy and Spain provided acute and convalescent COVID-19 samples. T cells, B-cell-depleted T cells, or PBMCs supplied cDNA or gDNA.

Authors' analysis steps: By means of reference gene primer amplification, nucleated cell counts were estimated. Sequencing was performed with immunoSEQ multiplex PCR; in TCRdb, only in-frame clones are kept and a portion is missing. V, J and clone size are taken as reported in that table, and D and trimming were inferred from the DNA itself. The table records roughly 42,000 clones, approximately 90% of them present only once. Trimming removed 4 bases from V and 6 bases from J; junction bases left unmatched: 2. This CDR3 has 14 residues. Germline V gives CDR1 LGHNA, CDR2 YNFKEQ. The sequenced sample consisted of peripheral blood. The receptor comes from a human donor in a cohort sampled during active COVID-19. The chain uses TRBV4-2 and TRBJ1-4, with TRBD1 identical over 10 bases. The CDR3 DNA follows: TGTGCCAGCAGCCTCGGGACAGGGGATGAAAAACTGTTTTTT. It encodes CASSLGTGDEKLFF.